These 20 T cell receptor beta chains were sequenced from one sample in a study of blood T cell repertoires in COVID-19. Assay: immunoSEQ multiplex PCR; the TCRdb copy retains only in-frame clones and omits some. The sample includes around 200,000 clones, around 84% of them seen just once. Material for sequencing was PBMCs or T cells enriched from blood (not recorded which). These TCRs come from a man aged 40-55 years who had recovered from COVID-19.

This clone occurred once. The chain has TRBV6-2 or TRBV6-3 and TRBJ2-6; weak D call: TRBD1 (6 bases). Germline values: CDR1 MNHEY, CDR2 SVGEGT. This CDR3 spans 16 amino acids. Trimming took 6 bases from V and 4 from J, leaving 16 bases between them. CDR3 region: CASSDQGLAGANVLTF. In nucleotides, the CDR3 is TGTGCCAGCAGCGACCAGGGGTTAGCAGGGGCCAACGTCCTGACTTTC.

The chain is built from TRBV7-9 and TRBJ2-1, with 10 bases lining up with TRBD1. V was clipped by 5 bases and J by 10 bases; unmatched bases: 8. Germline V gene data show CDR1 as SEHNR and CDR2 as FQNEAQ (reference sequence). This CDR3 contains 14 residues. The CDR3 loop reads CASSPRDRGWEQFF. CDR3 coding DNA: TGTGCCAGCAGCCCCAGGGACAGGGGCTGGGAGCAGTTCTTC.

This clone was seen a handful of times. The chain has TRBV4-1 and TRBJ1-2; D remains unclear. The V gene lost 0 bases and the J gene lost 8 bases, with 19 bases spanning the gap. CDR1 is MGHRA and CDR2 is YSYEKL in the germline V gene. The CDR3 spans 16 residues. The DNA for the CDR3 is TGCGCCAGCAGCCAAGATCTAAGGCAGCCCGCGGAAGGCTACACCTTC. Amino acid sequence: CASSQDLRQPAEGYTF.

The V gene is TRBV19, the J gene TRBJ2-3; 14 nucleotides line up with TRBD2. The CDR3 contains 16 residues. The V gene's germline CDR1 is LNHDA and CDR2 SQIVND (reference sequence). Losses at the gene ends were 5 bases for V and 4 bases for J; bases not matched to a gene: 5. CDR3 sequence (DNA): TGTGCCAGTAGTCTCCTGACTAGCGGGAGGGCAGATACGCAGTATTTT. Residues: CASSLLTSGRADTQYF.

This clone was seen a single time. V gene TRBV14 combines with J gene TRBJ1-2; D gene uncertain. Germline loops: CDR1 SGHDN, CDR2 FVKESK. This CDR3 contains 13 residues. Trimming left V 4 bases short and J 8 bases short, with 14 bases between. In nucleotides, the CDR3 is TGTGCCAGCAGCCCGTCGGGTCCGAGGGGCTACACCTTC. Its translation is CASSPSGPRGYTF. Using reference TRBV14 and TRBJ1-2 for the parts outside the CDR3, the full variable domain is EAGVTQFPSHSVIEKGQTVTLRCDPISGHDNLYWYRRVMGKEIKFLLHFVKESKQDESGMPNNRFLAERTGGTYSTLKVQPAELEDSGVYFCASSPSGPRGYTFGSGTRLTVV.

This clone has a handful of counts. In DNA form, the CDR3 reads TGTGCCAGTATACGGACAGCGCGCTCTGGAAACACCATATATTTT. Its protein product is CASIRTARSGNTIYF. V usage is TRBV19 and J usage is TRBJ1-3; tentatively, D is TRBD1 (6 bases). This CDR3 is 15 amino acids long. The germline V gene encodes CDR1 LNHDA and CDR2 SQIVND (reference sequence). Trimming took 7 bases from V and 0 from J, leaving 13 bases between them. Variable domain in full (rest from reference TRBV19 and TRBJ1-3): DGGITQSPKYLFRKEGQNVTLSCEQNLNHDAMYWYRQDPGQGLRLIYYSQIVNDFQKGDIAEGYSVSREKKESFPLTVTSAQKNPTAFYLCASIRTARSGNTIYFGEGSWLTVV.

The chain has TRBV13 and TRBJ2-5; TRBD1 matches at 11 bases. J lost 1 base, V lost 5 bases, and 15 bases had no gene match. The CDR3 extends over 19 amino acids. CDR1 and CDR2 from the germline V gene are PRHDT and FYEKMQ (reference sequence). CDR3 DNA sequence: TGTGCCAGCAGCCCGTATGAGGCCGGGACAGGGGGACTCCAAGAGACCCAGTACTTC. Protein product: CASSPYEAGTGGLQETQYF.

This clone has more than one count but fewer than ten. This chain uses TRBV7-3 with TRBJ2-7; perhaps TRBD1 as D (6 bases). The CDR3 is made up of 13 amino acids. The germline CDR1 and CDR2 sequences are SGHTA and FQGTGA. V lost 5 bases, J lost 3 bases, and 11 bases lay in between. CDR3 nucleotide sequence: TGTGCCAGCAGCCAGACAGGAAACTACGAGCAGTACTTC. Protein: CASSQTGNYEQYF.

J is TRBJ2-1 and V is TRBV5-4; 7 bases match TRBD2. From germline, CDR1 is SGHNT and CDR2 YYREEE (reference sequence). The CDR3 extends over 16 amino acids. Trimming took 0 bases from V and 5 from J; bases not matched to a gene: 8. The CDR3 sequence: CASSLAGAGDHNEQFF. Written as DNA, the CDR3 is TGTGCCAGCAGCTTGGCCGGGGCGGGAGATCACAATGAGCAGTTCTTC.

V gene TRBV24-1 combines with J gene TRBJ2-7; 7 positions agree with TRBD1. CDR1 and CDR2 from the germline V gene are KGHDR and SFDVKD. V lost 8 bases and J lost 2; bases outside the gene matches: 5. The CDR3 covers 13 residues. The CDR3 nucleotides are TGTGCCACCACCGGGACAGAGACCTACGAGCAGTACTTC. Amino acids: CATTGTETYEQYF.

The chain combines TRBV2 with TRBJ2-1; 7 positions match TRBD2. CDR1 and CDR2 from the germline V gene are SNHLY and FYNNEI. With 6 bases clipped from V and 7 bases from J, the junction kept 3 bases outside the gene matches. The CDR3 is 12 residues long. The CDR3 loop reads CASRGGGNEQFF. The CDR3 DNA follows: TGTGCCAGCAGGGGGGGAGGGAATGAGCAGTTCTTC.

V is TRBV19 and J is TRBJ1-5; TRBD1 is a possible D gene (6 bases). The CDR3 is made up of 14 amino acids. Germline CDR1 LNHDA, CDR2 SQIVND (reference sequence). The V gene lost 4 bases and the J gene lost 4 bases, with 11 bases spanning the gap. CDR3 region: CASSRTAINQPQHF. CDR3 bases: TGTGCCAGTAGTAGGACAGCGATAAATCAGCCCCAGCATTTT.

The V gene is TRBV7-2, the J gene TRBJ1-5, with D possibly being TRBD1 (5 bases). The CDR3 consists of 17 residues. Germline V gene sequence: CDR1 SGHTA, CDR2 FQGNSA. Trimming took off 5 bases at V and 0 bases at J, with 17 bases between the two ends. CDR3 protein: CASSLRSDSYSNQPQHF. CDR3 DNA: TGTGCCAGCAGCCTCCGCTCAGACAGCTATAGCAATCAGCCCCAGCATTTT.

The V and J genes are TRBV28 and TRBJ1-1; TRBD1 is a possible D gene (6 bases). This CDR3 region has 10 residues. The V end was cut by 6 bases, the J end by 7 bases, with 6 bases between. Germline CDR1 MDHEN, CDR2 SYDVKM. The CDR3, as DNA: TGTGCCAGCAGCAGGGGTGAAGCTTTCTTT. Amino acids: CASSRGEAFF.

The chain recombines TRBV14 with TRBJ2-2; D is ambiguous. Germline V lookup: CDR1 SGHDN, CDR2 FVKESK. The CDR3 consists of 16 residues. V lost 0 bases, J lost 4 bases, and 12 bases lay in between. The CDR3: CASSQEILGSTGELFF. In nucleotides, the CDR3 is TGTGCCAGCAGCCAAGAAATCCTAGGTAGCACCGGGGAGCTGTTTTTT.

The V call is TRBV19, the J call TRBJ2-1; D gene uncertain. The V and J ends lost 11 bases and 2 bases respectively, with 13 bases between them. CDR1 is LNHDA and CDR2 is SQIVND in the germline V gene (reference sequence). This CDR3 contains 13 residues. DNA of the CDR3: TGTGCCTCCGCGAGATATGCCTACAATGAGCAGTTCTTC. This codes for CASARYAYNEQFF.

The DNA of the CDR3 is TGTGCCACCAGTGACCCTGGTGGGCAGGCCAGCGGGAGGATCACAGATACGCAGTATTTT. This gives the protein CATSDPGGQASGRITDTQYF. The chain carries TRBV24-1 and TRBJ2-3; the match to TRBD2 covers 9 bases. V was clipped by 4 bases and J by 2 bases; unmatched bases: 18. Germline loops: CDR1 KGHDR, CDR2 SFDVKD. The CDR3 is made up of 20 amino acids.

This chain links TRBV3-1 (or the pseudogene TRBV3-2) with TRBJ2-1, with D uncertain. Germline values: CDR1 LGHDT, CDR2 YNNKEL (reference sequence). Between the trimmed V and J ends, which lost 4 bases and 8 bases, there was a span of 6 bases. This CDR3 contains 11 residues. CDR3 loop: CASSRQDEQFF. Here the CDR3 DNA reads TGTGCCAGCAGCCGCCAGGATGAGCAGTTCTTC.

This chain connects TRBV3-1 (or the pseudogene TRBV3-2) to TRBJ1-1; D is possibly TRBD1 (5 bases). V was shortened by 4 bases and J by 6 bases, with 12 bases between the two germline ends. The germline gives CDR1 LGHDT, CDR2 YNNKEL (reference sequence). CDR3 length equals 13 residues. CDR3 sequence: CASSRRGGAEAFF. The DNA for the CDR3 is TGTGCCAGCAGCCGACGCGGGGGTGCTGAAGCTTTCTTT.

This clone was counted between two and nine times. The rearrangement links TRBV5-1 to TRBJ1-2; a possible D gene is TRBD1 (5 bases). The length of the CDR3 is 16 residues. Germline V gene data show CDR1 as SGHRS and CDR2 as YFSETQ. V was shortened by 3 bases and J by 0 bases, with 15 bases between the two germline ends. The CDR3 coding sequence is TGCGCCAGCAGCTCTGCAGGGAGGTCATCTAACTATGGCTACACCTTC. This sequence encodes CASSSAGRSSNYGYTF. Full variable domain (rest looked up from reference TRBV5-1 and TRBJ1-2): KAGVTQTPRYLIKTRGQQVTLSCSPISGHRSVSWYQQTPGQGLQFLFEYFSETQRNKGNFPGRFSGRQFSNSRSEMNVSTLELGDSALYLCASSSAGRSSNYGYTFGSGTRLTVV.